A single sample gave rise to the 32 T cell receptor beta chains below, sequenced in a study of blood T cell repertoires in COVID-19. The assay was immunoSEQ multiplex PCR, and TCRdb's table has in-frame clones only and misses some. Of fewer than 300,000 clones in the sample, just over 90% were seen once. The sample taken for sequencing was peripheral blood. These receptors all stem from a woman in her thirties with COVID-19, enrolled during active disease.

The V gene is TRBV18, the J gene TRBJ2-2; TRBD2 aligns across 11 bases. CDR3 length equals 17 residues. CDR1 is KGHSH, CDR2 LQKENI, per germline. V lost 1 base, J lost 3 bases, and 4 bases stayed unmatched. CDR3 nucleotides: TGTGCCAGCTCACCACGCCTAGCGGGAGGTCACACCGGGGAGCTGTTTTTT. It specifies CASSPRLAGGHTGELFF. The full variable domain, in which reference TRBV18 and TRBJ2-2 provide the parts outside the CDR3, is NAGVMQNPRHLVRRRGQEARLRCSPMKGHSHVYWYRQLPEEGLKFMVYLQKENIIDESGMPKERFSAEFPKEGPSILRIQQVVRGDSAAYFCASSPRLAGGHTGELFFGEGSRLTVL.

The V and J genes are TRBV13 and TRBJ2-1, with 9 bases matching TRBD2. The CDR3 is made up of 14 amino acids. Trimming removed 10 bases from V and 1 base from J; junction bases left unmatched: 5. Germline V gene data show CDR1 as PRHDT and CDR2 as FYEKMQ (reference sequence). The CDR3: CAIPLAGSYNEQFF. The CDR3 nucleotides are TGTGCCATCCCTCTAGCGGGGTCCTACAATGAGCAGTTCTTC.

This sequence joins TRBV5-4 and TRBJ2-3, with TRBD2 matching 7 bases. Germline CDR1 SGHNT, CDR2 YYREEE (reference sequence). CDR3 length: 16 amino acids. V shed 0 bases, J shed 2 bases, and the junction held 6 bases outside the gene matches. The CDR3 reads CASSLGAGASTDTQYF. CDR3 bases: TGTGCCAGCAGCTTGGGGGCGGGAGCGTCCACAGATACGCAGTATTTT.

The J gene is TRBJ2-3, the V gene TRBV28; D call uncertain. V shed 8 bases and J shed 0 bases, with 18 bases lying between them. Germline assignment: CDR1 MDHEN and CDR2 SYDVKM. The CDR3 covers 16 residues. CDR3 region: CASSSPAAVSTDTQYF. CDR3 nucleotides: TGTGCCAGCTCGTCTCCCGCGGCAGTAAGCACAGATACGCAGTATTTT.

Note on this clone: Within the sample, other DNA sequences also encode this same CDR3. This CDR3 is CATSDRTGGNQPQHF. CDR3 in DNA: TGTGCCACCAGTGACCGGACAGGGGGCAATCAGCCCCAGCATTTT. This chain uses TRBV24-1 with TRBJ1-5, with 9 bases aligning to TRBD1. Trimming removed 4 bases from V and 2 bases from J; junction bases left unmatched: 2. This CDR3 has 15 amino acids. Per the germline V gene, CDR1 is KGHDR and CDR2 is SFDVKD.

V is TRBV7-2 and J is TRBJ2-7; D unresolved. Germline V gene data show CDR1 as SGHTA and CDR2 as FQGNSA. V lost 1 base and J lost 6, with 16 bases in between. This CDR3 comprises 15 residues. CDR3 sequence reads: CASSLDSRSVSEQYF. DNA for the CDR3: TGTGCCAGCAGCTTAGATTCGCGGAGTGTAAGCGAGCAGTACTTC. Full variable domain (rest looked up from reference TRBV7-2 and TRBJ2-7): GAGVSQSPSNKVTEKGKDVELRCDPISGHTALYWYRQSLGQGLEFLIYFQGNSAPDKSGLPSDRFSAERTGGSVSTLTIQRTQQEDSAVYLCASSLDSRSVSEQYFGPGTRLTVT.

This clone was seen once. The rearrangement joins TRBV19 to TRBJ2-4; possibly TRBD1 for D (5 bases). The CDR3 totals 17 residues. CDR1 LNHDA and CDR2 SQIVND come from the germline V gene (reference sequence). V lost 6 bases to trimming and J lost 0 bases, with 18 bases between them. CDR3 in amino acids: CASSRKTDTLAKNIQYF. CDR3 in DNA: TGTGCCAGTAGCCGAAAGACAGATACCCTAGCCAAAAACATTCAGTACTTC.

This chain uses TRBV5-4 with TRBJ1-1, with TRBD1 identical over 9 bases. V lost 3 bases and J lost 1; bases outside the gene matches: 13. The CDR3 totals 18 residues. Germline loops: CDR1 SGHNT, CDR2 YYREEE (reference sequence). The CDR3 DNA follows: TGTGCCAGCAGCTCCGGGACAGGGACCTTAGAGTCGAACACTGAAGCTTTCTTT. As protein: CASSSGTGTLESNTEAFF.

The chain links TRBV18 to TRBJ2-2; unclear D gene. Trimming took off 4 bases at V and 2 bases at J, with 11 bases between the two ends. This CDR3 spans 15 amino acids. CDR1 is KGHSH and CDR2 is LQKENI in the germline V gene. The CDR3 DNA sequence: TGTGCCAGCTCACTCCGGAGAGGAAACACCGGGGAGCTGTTTTTT. It translates to CASSLRRGNTGELFF.

V gene TRBV5-1 combines with J gene TRBJ1-5; 12 bases line up with TRBD1. This CDR3 is built from 15 residues. The germline V gene encodes CDR1 SGHRS and CDR2 YFSETQ. With V trimmed by 4 bases and J by 6 bases, 5 bases remained unmatched. CDR3 bases: TGCGCCAGCAGCCCAGGGACAGGGGGCAGTCAGCCCCAGCATTTT. It is translated as CASSPGTGGSQPQHF.

CDR3 bases: TGCGCCAGCAGTGATCTCGGACAGGGTTCCTACGAGCAGTACTTC. Its translation: CASSDLGQGSYEQYF. The chain combines TRBV10-2 with TRBJ2-7; 8 bases align to TRBD1. Germline CDR1 and CDR2: WSHSY and SAAADI. CDR3 length equals 15 residues. Germline trimming cut 3 bases from V and 1 base from J; bases unmatched to any gene: 5.

This chain links TRBV5-4 with TRBJ1-2; no reliable D call. Germline assignment: CDR1 SGHNT and CDR2 YYREEE (reference sequence). V lost 0 bases, J lost 1 base, and 10 bases lay in between. This CDR3 has 15 amino acids. The CDR3, as DNA: TGTGCCAGCAGCTTGGACAGAGATTTTAACTATGGCTACACCTTC. The encoded protein is CASSLDRDFNYGYTF.

The V gene is TRBV27, the J gene TRBJ1-5; no clear D gene. V lost 8 bases to trimming and J lost 6 bases, with 14 bases between them. This CDR3 is 13 amino acids long. CDR1 and CDR2 from the germline V gene are MNHEY and SMNVEV (reference sequence). DNA of the CDR3: TGTGCCAGCGCCATAACAGCGGGTCAGCCCCAGCATTTT. This sequence encodes CASAITAGQPQHF.

J is TRBJ2-1 and V is TRBV4-1, with TRBD2 identical over 11 bases. CDR1 and CDR2 from the germline V gene are MGHRA and YSYEKL. This CDR3 has 20 residues. Trimming at V came to 4 bases and at J to 4 bases, leaving 18 bases not matched to a gene. For the CDR3, the DNA is TGCGCCAGCAGCCGCCTCGGCGTCCAACTAGCGGGAGTGGGATACAATGAGCAGTTCTTC. Translated: CASSRLGVQLAGVGYNEQFF.

The chain links TRBV5-6 to TRBJ1-2; 7 positions agree with TRBD1. V dropped 0 bases and J dropped 8; count of bases not matched to a gene: 7. Germline V CDR1 and CDR2: SGHDT, YYEEEE. This CDR3 is 14 amino acids long. CDR3 in DNA: TGTGCCAGCAGCTTGGGTAGGGGGCTTTTCGGCTACACCTTC. Translating it yields CASSLGRGLFGYTF.

The chain carries TRBV5-4 and TRBJ2-1, with TRBD1 identical over 10 bases. J gave up 4 bases and V 4 bases, and 5 bases lay outside the gene matches. The CDR3 has 15 residues. Germline V gives CDR1 SGHNT, CDR2 YYREEE (reference sequence). The CDR3 DNA follows: TGTGCCAGCAGCGGAGGGACAGGGGATTACAATGAGCAGTTCTTC. Residues: CASSGGTGDYNEQFF.

The sample holds one count of this clone. V is TRBV11-2 and J is TRBJ2-1; 9 bases map to TRBD2. V shed 4 bases, J shed 6 bases, and the junction held 13 bases outside the gene matches. Germline V gene lookup returns CDR1 SGHAT and CDR2 FQNNGV. The CDR3 is made up of 17 amino acids. The DNA for the CDR3 is TGTGCCAGCAGCTGGGGAGGGGGGACTAGCAATGTCAATGAGCAGTTCTTC. This gives the protein CASSWGGGTSNVNEQFF.

The rearrangement joins TRBV6-1 to TRBJ1-2, with TRBD1 matching over 12 bases. The CDR3 is 15 residues long. The germline V gene encodes CDR1 MNHNS and CDR2 SASEGT. With 3 bases clipped from V and 4 bases from J, the junction kept 3 bases outside the gene matches. The CDR3 sequence: CASSDGTGGGYGYTF. The CDR3 coding sequence is TGTGCCAGCAGTGACGGGACAGGGGGCGGCTATGGCTACACCTTC.

The chain employs TRBV19 and TRBJ2-1; 7 bases map to TRBD2. The CDR3 contains 14 residues. Germline CDR1 and CDR2: LNHDA and SQIVND (reference sequence). V was clipped by 5 bases and J by 3 bases; unmatched bases: 4. The CDR3 DNA reads TGTGCCAGTAGTGAAGGCGGGGGCTACAATGAGCAGTTCTTC. Translating it yields CASSEGGGYNEQFF.

The rearrangement joins TRBV10-3 to TRBJ1-1, with 11 bases that match TRBD1. Trimming took 8 bases from V and 5 from J; bases not matched to a gene: 7. CDR1 and CDR2 (germline): ENHRY, SYGVKD. This CDR3 region has 14 residues. The CDR3 bases are TGTGCCATCGGAAACCGGGACAGGGGGACTGAAGCTTTCTTT. Translated: CAIGNRDRGTEAFF.

The chain is built from TRBV5-8 and TRBJ2-1; 8 bases map to TRBD2. Germline-derived CDR1 and CDR2 are SGHTS and YDEGEE. This CDR3 is 14 amino acids long. J lost 14 bases, V lost 2 bases, and 12 bases had no gene match. CDR3 DNA sequence: TGTGCCAGCAGCTTTCTTAATAGCGGGAAAGACGAGTTCTTC. Translated: CASSFLNSGKDEFF. Based on the CDR3 plus reference TRBV5-8 and TRBJ2-1, the full variable domain is EAGVTQSPTHLIKTRGQQATLRCSPISGHTSVYWYQQALGLGLQFLLWYDEGEERNRGNFPPRFSGRQFPNYSSELNVNALELEDSALYLCASSFLNSGKDEFFGPGTRLTVL.

V usage is TRBV5-4 and J usage is TRBJ2-1; TRBD1 agrees at 10 bases. This CDR3 region has 15 residues. The germline CDR1 and CDR2 sequences are SGHNT and YYREEE (reference sequence). The ends lost 0 bases at V and 6 bases at J; junction bases unmatched: 3. The CDR3 loop reads CASSLGTGGINEQFF. The CDR3 region has the DNA TGTGCCAGCAGCTTGGGGACAGGGGGAATCAATGAGCAGTTCTTC. Full variable domain (remainder filled in from reference TRBV5-4 and TRBJ2-1): ETGVTQSPTHLIKTRGQQVTLRCSSQSGHNTVSWYQQALGQGPQFIFQYYREEENGRGNFPPRFSGLQFPNYSSELNVNALELDDSALYLCASSLGTGGINEQFFGPGTRLTVL.

The chain joins TRBV19 to TRBJ1-1, with TRBD1 matching over 7 bases. J was trimmed by 4 bases and V by 7 bases; bases with no gene match: 3. The CDR3 has 12 amino acids. Per the germline V gene, CDR1 is LNHDA and CDR2 is SQIVND (reference sequence). The CDR3 spells CASIAGGTEAFF. In DNA form, the CDR3 reads TGTGCCAGTATTGCAGGGGGCACTGAAGCTTTCTTT.

The chain combines TRBV30 with TRBJ1-1; a possible D gene is TRBD1 (5 bases). The CDR3 runs to 15 residues. The V end was cut by 1 base, the J end by 4 bases, with 16 bases between. Germline lookup yields CDR1 GTSNPN and CDR2 SVGIG (reference sequence). CDR3 DNA: TGTGCCTGGAGTGGATCGTCAGGGTGGGCCACTGAAGCTTTCTTT. It yields the protein CAWSGSSGWATEAFF.

The V and J genes are TRBV7-2 and TRBJ2-1; no clear D gene. The germline CDR1 and CDR2 sequences are SGHTA and FQGNSA. The CDR3 loop spans 13 amino acids. V was shortened by 0 bases and J by 4 bases, with 4 bases between the two germline ends. The CDR3 here is CASSLARYNEQFF. The CDR3 coding sequence is TGTGCCAGCAGCTTAGCGCGTTACAATGAGCAGTTCTTC.

On this clone itself: Within the sample, other DNA sequences also encode this same CDR3. The gene calls are TRBV6-5 and TRBJ1-1; D not certain. In germline, CDR1 is MNHEY, CDR2 SVGAGI. V lost 5 bases and J 1 base, leaving 8 bases between the germline ends. The CDR3 spans 13 residues. The CDR3 DNA sequence: TGTGCCAGCAGTACTCGGGGGAACACTGAAGCTTTCTTT. This translates into CASSTRGNTEAFF.

The chain is built from TRBV4-1 and TRBJ1-1; TRBD1 aligns across 8 bases. This CDR3 spans 13 amino acids. Germline CDR1 is MGHRA and CDR2 is YSYEKL. V trimming: 1 base; J trimming: 5 bases; junction bases outside the gene matches: 0. The CDR3 coding sequence is TGCGCCAGCAGCCAAGGACAGGGGACTGAAGCTTTCTTT. Its translation is CASSQGQGTEAFF.

V usage is TRBV7-2 and J usage is TRBJ2-1; 8 bases match TRBD2. Germline CDR1 is SGHTA and CDR2 is FQGNSA. V was pared by 3 bases and J by 0 bases, with 4 bases of the junction left unmatched. The CDR3 length is 16 residues. CDR3 DNA: TGTGCCAGCAGCTTTATGGCGGGAGGCTCCTACAATGAGCAGTTCTTC. It specifies CASSFMAGGSYNEQFF.

This clone was detected only once. V gene TRBV5-4 combines with J gene TRBJ1-2; D may be TRBD1 (6 bases). V lost 4 bases to trimming and J lost 5 bases, with 21 bases between them. This CDR3 contains 16 residues. From germline, CDR1 is SGHNT and CDR2 YYREEE (reference sequence). DNA of the CDR3: TGTGCCAGCAGCCCGGGGACATCTGAGGGGTTTTATGGCTACACCTTC. Translating gives CASSPGTSEGFYGYTF. Full variable domain (missing parts from reference TRBV5-4 and TRBJ1-2): ETGVTQSPTHLIKTRGQQVTLRCSSQSGHNTVSWYQQALGQGPQFIFQYYREEENGRGNFPPRFSGLQFPNYSSELNVNALELDDSALYLCASSPGTSEGFYGYTFGSGTRLTVV.

This clone was counted a few times. The rearrangement links TRBV3-1 (or the pseudogene TRBV3-2) to TRBJ2-1, with D possibly being TRBD2 (5 bases). CDR1 LGHDT and CDR2 YNNKEL come from the germline V gene (reference sequence). The length of the CDR3 is 14 residues. The V end was cut by 5 bases, the J end by 9 bases, with 17 bases between. CDR3 sequence: CASSDGLVGGEQFF. CDR3 nucleotide sequence: TGTGCCAGCAGCGATGGACTGGTCGGCGGTGAGCAGTTCTTC.

This clone has just a few counts. The chain recombines TRBV12-3 or TRBV12-4 with TRBJ1-1; D uncertain. Trimming cost V 6 bases and J 5 bases, with 13 bases left between them. This CDR3 has 13 amino acids. Here the CDR3 DNA reads TGTGCCAGCAGACCCGACCCGCGGACTGAAGCTTTCTTT. Translating gives CASRPDPRTEAFF.

The chain joins TRBV6-5 to TRBJ2-1, with 8 bases that match TRBD2. The germline V gene encodes CDR1 MNHEY and CDR2 SVGAGI. V lost 7 bases and J lost 5; bases outside the gene matches: 7. The CDR3 extends over 14 amino acids. This CDR3 is CASNPGLVDNEQFF. The CDR3 coding sequence is TGTGCCAGCAATCCGGGACTAGTCGACAATGAGCAGTTCTTC.